This T cell receptor (beta chain) was identified in a study of blood T cell repertoires in COVID-19. Those enrolled, adults aged 18 to 89 years, came from some 25 US areas. Profiling relied on immunoSEQ multiplex PCR, and the TCRdb table lists in-frame clones only, not all of them. The sample has around 300,000 clones; about 85% are singletons. V trimming: 5 bases; J trimming: 7 bases; junction bases outside the gene matches: 8. The CDR3 runs 14 residues. Germline assignment: CDR1 PRHDT and CDR2 FYEKMQ (reference sequence). The rearrangement uses TRBV13 and TRBJ2-3, with 8 positions matching TRBD1. The receptor was derived from a woman aged 45-65 years who had recovered from COVID-19. The sample taken for sequencing was PBMCs or T cells enriched from blood (not recorded which). CDR3 protein: CASSTGTGQHTQYF. CDR3 sequence (DNA): TGTGCCAGCAGCACCGGGACAGGACAACATACGCAGTATTTT.